These T cell receptor beta chains were read from a single sample in a study of T-cell memory formation after mild COVID-19. TCRdb used MiXCR to reprocess the 5' RACE reads, holding one entry per CDR3 protein. The sample lists some 120,000 distinct CDR3 sequences; approximately 5.9% were seen once. The sequenced material came from PBMCs or a T cell subset sorted from them (not recorded which). The receptors originated from an adult woman who had mild COVID-19 (a few samples of this study predate the infection). Cell type and time point are not known. Both conserved end residues are part of each CDR3. D genes are given only for firm matches. A row's size may be missing; if present it is once, few, many or a size class.

V: TRBV5-1; length: 15; J: TRBJ2-7; size: once; D: NA; CDR3: CASSFGGDISYEQYF; DNA: TGCGCCAGCAGCTTCGGGGGAGACATAAGCTACGAGCAGTACTTC
V: TRBV12-3/TRBV12-4; length: 15; J: TRBJ2-7; size: few; D: NA; CDR3: CASSFRSGKIDEQYF; DNA: TGTGCCAGCAGTTTTCGGTCAGGGAAAATCGACGAGCAGTACTTC
V: TRBV7-6; length: 13; J: TRBJ2-3; size: few; D: NA; CDR3: CASSYLAGDTQYF; DNA: TGTGCCAGCAGCTACTTGGCCGGAGATACGCAGTATTTT
V: TRBV7-9; length: 17; J: TRBJ2-2; size: NA; D: TRBD2; CDR3: CASSLVAGAIGAGELFF; DNA: TGTGCCAGCAGCTTAGTCGCGGGAGCCATCGGCGCCGGGGAGCTGTTTTTT
V: TRBV12-3/TRBV12-4; length: 13; J: TRBJ2-5; size: few; D: TRBD2; CDR3: CATTRGGRETQYF; DNA: TGTGCCACCACGCGGGGGGGTCGGGAGACCCAGTACTTC
V: TRBV4-1; length: 16; J: TRBJ2-4; size: many; D: TRBD1; CDR3: CASSQANRGTKNIQYF; DNA: TGCGCCAGCAGCCAAGCCAACAGGGGGACCAAAAACATTCAGTACTTC
V: TRBV12-3/TRBV12-4; length: 13; J: TRBJ1-3; size: many; D: NA; CDR3: CASSRRIGDTIYF; DNA: TGTGCCAGCAGCCGCCGCATCGGGGACACCATATATTTT
V: TRBV2; length: 14; J: TRBJ2-7; size: NA; D: NA; CDR3: CASRDGVRGYEQYF; DNA: TGTGCCAGCAGAGATGGAGTTAGGGGCTACGAGCAGTACTTC
V: TRBV5-1; length: 16; J: TRBJ2-3; size: NA; D: TRBD2; CDR3: CASSLEVGGARDTQYF; DNA: TGCGCCAGCAGCTTGGAAGTCGGGGGGGCCAGGGATACGCAGTATTTT
V: TRBV11-2; length: 14; J: TRBJ2-2; size: many; D: NA; CDR3: CASSLERNTRELFF; DNA: TGTGCCAGCAGCTTAGAACGGAACACCAGGGAGCTGTTTTTT
V: TRBV20-1; length: 12; J: TRBJ1-2; size: few; D: NA; CDR3: CSATPRARGYTF; DNA: TGCAGTGCTACACCCAGGGCTCGAGGCTACACCTTC
V: TRBV7-2; length: 14; J: TRBJ2-3; size: many; D: NA; CDR3: CASSLVRSSDTQYF; DNA: TGTGCCAGCAGCTTAGTCAGGTCTTCAGATACGCAGTATTTT
V: TRBV20-1; length: 15; J: TRBJ2-2; size: NA; D: TRBD2; CDR3: CSARGTSGEIGELFF; DNA: TGCAGTGCTAGAGGGACTAGCGGGGAAATCGGGGAGCTGTTTTTT
V: TRBV20-1; length: 15; J: TRBJ1-1; size: few; D: TRBD1; CDR3: CSATRTGGLNTEAFF; DNA: TGCAGTGCTACAAGGACAGGGGGCTTGAACACTGAAGCTTTCTTT
V: TRBV12-3/TRBV12-4; length: 14; J: TRBJ1-2; size: NA; D: NA; CDR3: CASSRGGPSYGYTF; DNA: TGTGCCAGCAGCAGAGGGGGGCCGAGCTATGGCTACACCTTC
V: TRBV5-5; length: 14; J: TRBJ2-5; size: many; D: NA; CDR3: CASSLPTVQETQYF; DNA: TGTGCCAGCAGCTTGCCGACAGTACAAGAGACCCAGTACTTC
V: TRBV7-2; length: 15; J: TRBJ1-4; size: many; D: TRBD1; CDR3: CASSLLGQGTEKLFF; DNA: TGTGCCAGCAGCTTACTGGGACAGGGGACGGAAAAACTGTTTTTT